The TCR beta chain described here comes from a study of prognosis after radiotherapy for stage I lung cancer listed by TCRdb under 2021. About the full investigation: Between April 2018 and 2019, about 20 stage I NSCLC patients were enrolled in Nanjing, China. Around 13 patients presented with newly diagnosed primary stage I lung tumors, and about five carried oligometastatic NSCLC following surgical resection of the primary tumor. All patients were considered medically inoperable, owing to comorbidities in more than 10 and refusal of surgery in about seven. The cohort included 10 to 15 men and five to seven women, with a median age of approximately 75 years and a range of about 50 to 90 years. Tumor histology was squamous cell carcinoma in several patients and adenocarcinoma in twelve. SBRT was delivered in 3 to 5 fractions with a biologically effective dose of at least 100 Gy, and image-guided IMRT or VMAT was used for delivery. Concurrent therapy was not administered to any patient alongside SBRT. Four of the 19 patients developed distant metastases after SBRT, at a median of roughly seven months; the other 15 showed no significant progression. This study profiled peripheral blood TCR beta repertoires from stage I NSCLC patients before and after stereotactic body radiotherapy and linked the repertoires to distant failure. The study sequenced about 40 blood samples from approximately 20 patients, one before and one after SBRT per patient.

The paper's findings and limits, for the study overall: TRBV and TRBJ usage frequencies reportedly varied with metastasis status, involving two V genes at baseline and about 10 V and two J genes after SBRT. Post-SBRT Shannon entropy and its change from baseline were lower in patients who developed distant metastases; baseline Shannon entropy was not associated with metastases. The small cohort and short follow-up limited the study, so independent validation of the findings is needed. None of the reported P values were adjusted for multiple comparisons. After SBRT, the number of unique TCR clones decreased (median approximately 9,100 before versus around 7,000 after; Wilcoxon paired P=0.011). Whether the expanded TCR clones were tumor-specific was not determined.

By share, this clonotype ranks as medium-sized (0.01 to 0.1%). No antigen is known for it. Within one base of it there is no much larger clone, and no base qualities were kept. Two rounds of multiplex PCR on genomic DNA were used to amplify the TCR beta CDR3 region. The first PCR round used primers specific to each TRBV and TRBJ gene, with sequences filed in Chinese patent CN105087789A. Universal primers were used in the second round of PCR. The Roche High Pure PCR Template Preparation Kit was used to extract genomic DNA from frozen PBMCs. Paired-end sequencing with 151 bp reads was performed on the libraries using an Illumina HiSeq 3000. The published analysis was carried out like this. CutAdapt was used to remove raw reads lacking the multiplex PCR primer sequences. Using PEAR, the high-quality paired reads were merged into contigs. By alignment to reference sequences, MiXCR assigned TRB V, D and J gene segments to each contig. To remove sequencing errors, CDR3 sequences were clustered according to base quality and sequence similarity. Diversity was measured as Shannon entropy normalized by the natural log of productive TCR sequence number. Clonality was defined as one minus Shannon entropy divided by the natural log of the number of unique clonotypes. Using the Youden index from ROC curves, the researchers picked the repertoire-metric cut-offs for progression-free survival, and all analyses were carried out in R 3.5.3. In TCRdb, the public reads were trimmed at Q25 with fastp and aligned with MiXCR, with productive beta chains retained. Each entry merges the rows of one CDR3 protein and shows their most common DNA and genes. These V and J calls originate from TCRdb's pipeline instead of the authors' own analysis. This sample has 15,000 to 20,000 distinct CDR3 sequences in its table, and 26% of those were observed once. The top ten clones comprise about 22% of the sample.

The CDR3, cysteine through phenylalanine, is 13 amino acids long. Of the read, only the CDR3 DNA is kept; its 39 bases are in frame from base 1. Compared with germline, V lacks 5 bases and J lacks 7 bases; bases without a gene match: 11. CDR1 and CDR2 are read off the germline V gene (reference sequence) as GTSNPN and SVGIG. A history of other malignancies or of prior chemotherapy or radiotherapy was absent in all patients, and node-negative disease was shown on CT and PET/CT in all patients. At each of two time points, approximately 5.9 milliliters of peripheral venous blood were collected into EDTA tubes. Ficoll-Paque Plus density-gradient centrifugation was used to isolate PBMCs. Right after collection, samples were kept at -80 degrees C until analysis.

The chain links TRBV30 with TRBJ2-7; TRBD2 lines up with 7 middle nucleotides. The TCR sequence derives from a donor aged 50 or older with non-small cell lung cancer. This sample comprised PBMCs, obtained before or after stereotactic body radiation therapy (not recorded which). This receptor has the CDR3 CAWSRGGMGEQYF. The sequenced DNA is TGTGCCTGGTCGCGGGGAGGGATGGGAGAGCAGTACTTC. Beyond the CDR3, the reference TRBV30 and TRBJ2-7 genes provide the residues; the full variable domain reads: SQTIHQWPATLVQPVGSPLSLECTVEGTSNPNLYWYRQAAGRGLQLLFYSVGIGQISSEVPQNLSASRPQDRQFILSSKKLLLSDSGFYLCAWSRGGMGEQYFGPGTRLTVT.